The TCR beta chain under discussion was sequenced for a study of blood T cells in healthy people across ages. Study outcomes and limitations: It was the long-lived donors that had more naive CD4+ cells and higher diversity than aged donors. PBMC samples, being unsorted, prevented any conclusive comparison of naive and antigen-experienced cells.

Through a sample-barcoded 5' primer and a J-beta primer mix, a second PCR was run for roughly 6 to 11 cycles. TCRdb reprocessed the 5' RACE reads via MiXCR and lists one record per CDR3 protein. Among some 1.6 million distinct CDR3 sequences listed, around 35% were seen once. V shed 0 bases and J shed 3 bases, with 7 bases lying between them. The CDR3 is 13 residues long. Germline V gene lookup returns CDR1 SGHRS and CDR2 YFSETQ. Notes on this clonotype: Antigen: not known.

The sequenced sample consisted of blood. The rearrangement uses TRBV5-1 and TRBJ2-7; no definite D call. This clonotype was obtained from a woman in her 30s in good health. The CDR3 here is CASSLDHNYEQYF. CDR3 DNA sequence: TGCGCCAGCAGCTTGGACCACAACTACGAGCAGTACTTC.